The rows below give T cell receptor beta chains drawn from one sample of a study of blood T cell repertoires in COVID-19. TCRdb keeps only in-frame clones here, not all; method: immunoSEQ multiplex PCR. This repertoire shows under 200,000 clones, around 81% found once; its top ten account for around 2.4%. The sample consisted of peripheral blood. The receptors derive from a human donor with acute or convalescent COVID-19. The donor label of this sample is uncertain. CDR3s include the opening cysteine and the closing phenylalanine or tryptophan. Fields, in order: J gene, V gene, CDR3 protein.

TRBJ1-1,TRBV6-5,CASSYVGGGHTEAFF
TRBJ2-7,TRBV30,CAWSFQGAREQYF
TRBJ2-6,TRBV3-1/TRBV3-2,CASSAIVGQASSGANVLTF
TRBJ2-5,TRBV4-1,CASSQDLLAQETQYF
TRBJ1-5,TRBV11-2,CASSMDRVGNQPQHF
TRBJ2-5,TRBV14,CASSQDLLSGAQTQYF
TRBJ2-5,TRBV27,CASSWQGQETQYF
TRBJ1-1,TRBV18,CASSLGHPNTEAFF
TRBJ2-3,TRBV19,CASSTGLGTQYF
TRBJ1-1,TRBV2,CASSDWGVHTEAFF
TRBJ2-7,TRBV5-1,CASSSYRDSYEQYF
TRBJ1-2,TRBV7-8,CASSFPGLGEDGYTF
TRBJ2-5,TRBV9,CASSPDSRAGGQETQYF
TRBJ1-2,TRBV27,CASSLADRGSGYTF
TRBJ2-1,TRBV3-1/TRBV3-2,CASSHWSGPHNEQFF
TRBJ2-1,TRBV30,CAWSSTPLGQFF
TRBJ1-1,TRBV6-1,CASSEPQGRTEAFF
TRBJ2-3,TRBV7-3,CASSFGGKSTDTQYF
TRBJ1-3,TRBV7-8,CASSAGREGYTIYF
TRBJ1-2,TRBV4-1,CASSQEETPGQYGYTF
TRBJ1-1,TRBV20-1,CIPQQTEAFF
TRBJ2-1,TRBV7-3,CASSLRGTAYNEQFF
TRBJ1-5,TRBV2,CASRDGTFSNQPQHF
TRBJ1-5,TRBV4-1,CASSARDRETLNQPQHF
TRBJ2-2,TRBV7-2,CASSYAGGQGELFF
TRBJ1-2,TRBV5-5,CASSLDRGLGNYGYTF
TRBJ1-2,TRBV15,CATSRDKGVWGYTF
TRBJ2-7,TRBV5-6,CASSLQGHYEQYF
TRBJ1-2,TRBV20-1,CSAVTGNGYTF
TRBJ1-4,TRBV5-1,CASSNPGTAPNEKLFF
TRBJ2-7,TRBV19,CASSTRTGPYEQYF
TRBJ2-3,TRBV6-4,CASSDGAGGQDTQYF
TRBJ1-2,TRBV19,CASIQDYGYTF
TRBJ1-4,TRBV30,CAWSRDRSRTNEKLFF
TRBJ2-2,TRBV19,CASSIIGGGSTGEPFF
TRBJ1-6,TRBV21-1,CASTPRGQGADENSPLHF
TRBJ2-5,TRBV6-5,CASVLSGYQETQYF
TRBJ2-5,TRBV5-1,CASSGGLVEETQYF
TRBJ1-1,TRBV5-1,CASSLLGQPGEAFF
TRBJ1-3,TRBV3-1/TRBV3-2,CASSQEVGTGGNTIYF
TRBJ1-4,TRBV19,CASRGGQDNEKLFF
TRBJ1-1,TRBV6-1,CASSEALRREAFF
TRBJ1-2,TRBV28,CASSSHRVPGYTF
TRBJ2-5,TRBV7-2,CASSPQTSSETQYF
TRBJ2-5,TRBV28,CASRDSGVETQYF
TRBJ2-4,TRBV5-8,CASTTSGAKNIQYF
TRBJ2-3,TRBV27,CASSSTTEQGAGTDTQYF
TRBJ2-5,TRBV2,CASSDLRKGSQETQYF
TRBJ1-3,TRBV10-1,CASRQDPGNTIYF
TRBJ2-3,TRBV5-1,CASSPRQGSTDTQYF
TRBJ1-6,TRBV4-1,CASSQEGSAGNSPLHF
TRBJ1-2,TRBV7-9,CASSLEGEGNYGYTF
TRBJ1-2,TRBV23-1,CASTRFRRGQDYGYTF
TRBJ1-4,TRBV14,CASSRVGTGRTGLFF
TRBJ2-1,TRBV9,CASSVSGTSSLYNEQFF
TRBJ2-1,TRBV25-1,CASSDPTGTGVRDEQFF
TRBJ2-5,TRBV2,CASSFTSGQETQYF